This is a list of T cell receptor beta chains from one sample in a study of CD8 T cells in ankylosing spondylitis. One entry per CDR3 protein results from TCRdb running MiXCR on the 5' RACE reads. The repertoire includes 25,000 or so distinct CDR3 sequences, approximately 7.9% of them detected once, and about 31% sits in the top ten. What was sequenced was blood. The origin of the receptors is a male donor with ankylosing spondylitis or in good health (not recorded which). Each CDR3 is given with its conserved first and last residue. The D gene is left open where the match is weak. Clone size, where shown, is once, few, many, or a class for clones that have expanded.

TGTGCCAGCAGTCCCTGGGTTGGCAGAAGCACAGATACGCAGTATTTT | CASSPWVGRSTDTQYF | - | TRBJ2-3 | - | TRBV28
TGCGCCAGCAGCCAAGTCAGGACCGGGGAAGAGCCCCAGCATTTT | CASSQVRTGEEPQHF | - | TRBJ1-5 | - | TRBV4-3
TGTGCCACCAGCGCCCGGACTGAGGGAGAGACCCAGTACTTC | CATSARTEGETQYF | - | TRBJ2-5 | few | TRBV15
TGTGCCAGCAGCCAAAGCCAGGGGGTGGGTGAGCAGTTCTTC | CASSQSQGVGEQFF | TRBD1 | TRBJ2-1 | many | TRBV6-1
TGTGCCAGCAGGACCGGGACTTCATACGAGCAGTACTTC | CASRTGTSYEQYF | - | TRBJ2-7 | few | TRBV12-3/TRBV12-4
TGCAGTGCTAGAGGCGAAACGGACACCGGGGAGCTGTTTTTT | CSARGETDTGELFF | - | TRBJ2-2 | - | TRBV20-1
TGTGCCAGCTCTACAGATACGCAGTATTTT | CASSTDTQYF | - | TRBJ2-3 | few | TRBV12-3/TRBV12-4
TGTGCCAGCAGTGGGACTCTGGGGATCCCGTTTTTT | CASSGTLGIPFF | - | TRBJ1-4 | many | TRBV6-5
TGCAGTGCTGAAACCACAGGGGGAGAGACCCAGTACTTC | CSAETTGGETQYF | TRBD1 | TRBJ2-5 | few | TRBV20-1
TGTGCCAGCAGCGCCGGGACTAGCGGGAGAGATACGCAGTATTTT | CASSAGTSGRDTQYF | TRBD2 | TRBJ2-3 | - | TRBV5-6
TGTGCCAGCAGTGAACGCGGCACAGATACGCAGTATTTT | CASSERGTDTQYF | - | TRBJ2-3 | few | TRBV25-1
TGCAGTGCCGAGGGCAGGGAGTACGAGCAGTACTTC | CSAEGREYEQYF | - | TRBJ2-7 | few | TRBV20-1
TGTGCCAGCAGTTTACCGAGTTTCACAGATACGCAGTATTTT | CASSLPSFTDTQYF | - | TRBJ2-3 | - | TRBV28
TGTGCCAGCAGTGTGCCGGACAGCCAAGAGACCCAGTACTTC | CASSVPDSQETQYF | - | TRBJ2-5 | - | TRBV6-2/TRBV6-3
TGCGCCAGCAGCTTGGAAGGAGCTAATGAAAAACTGTTTTTT | CASSLEGANEKLFF | - | TRBJ1-4 | many | TRBV5-1
TGTGCCAGCAGCTTGCGGACTACCAGTACGAGGAATGAGCAGTTCTTC | CASSLRTTSTRNEQFF | - | TRBJ2-1 | many | TRBV7-3
TGTGCCAGCAGTTTCGGGGACAGGGGACGAGAAAAACTGTTTTTT | CASSFGDRGREKLFF | TRBD1 | TRBJ1-4 | - | TRBV12-3/TRBV12-4
TGTGCCAGCAGTTTATTGCTACAGTTGAAGGACACCGGGGAGCTGTTTTTT | CASSLLLQLKDTGELFF | - | TRBJ2-2 | few | TRBV28
TGCAGCGTTGAAGATCGGTACAATGAGCAGTTCTTC | CSVEDRYNEQFF | - | TRBJ2-1 | few | TRBV29-1
TGCGCCAGCAGCTTGGATGGTAACGTTCCGTACGATGAGCAGTTCTTC | CASSLDGNVPYDEQFF | - | TRBJ2-1 | - | TRBV5-1
TGTGCCAGCAGTAGCAAACTGGGACACCTGGCCAGGAACACTGAAGCTTTCTTT | CASSSKLGHLARNTEAFF | - | TRBJ1-1 | - | TRBV6-2/TRBV6-3
TGCGCCAGCAGCTTGACACCGAACACTGAAGCTTTCTTT | CASSLTPNTEAFF | - | TRBJ1-1 | many | TRBV5-1
TGTGCCAGCAGTTTAATCCCTCGGCCTCAACCGGGACTAGCGGCCACAGATACGCAGTATTTT | CASSLIPRPQPGLAATDTQYF | TRBD2 | TRBJ2-3 | many | TRBV28
TGTGCCAGCAGCTGGGGGACTAGCACAGATACGCAGTATTTT | CASSWGTSTDTQYF | - | TRBJ2-3 | - | TRBV12-3/TRBV12-4
TGTGCCAGCAGCCCTCGGCGAAACACCGGGGAGCTGTTTTTT | CASSPRRNTGELFF | - | TRBJ2-2 | many | TRBV3-1
TGTGCCAGCAGCCCTTCCCGGACAGGAATCTCACCCCTCCACTTT | CASSPSRTGISPLHF | TRBD1 | TRBJ1-6 | many | TRBV6-2/TRBV6-3
TGCAGCGGGGGAAACAGGAACGGGGAGCTGTTTTTT | CSGGNRNGELFF | - | TRBJ2-2 | - | TRBV29-1
TGTGCCAGCAGCCAGGACAGTGTGAAGATGACCCAGTACTTC | CASSQDSVKMTQYF | - | TRBJ2-5 | - | TRBV7-9
TGCGCCAGCAGCCAATTTCAGGGGGCGCGGTACGAGCAGTACTTC | CASSQFQGARYEQYF | TRBD1 | TRBJ2-7 | few | TRBV4-3
TGCGCCAGCAGTTTGACTAGCGGGTACCAAGAGACCCAGTACTTC | CASSLTSGYQETQYF | TRBD2 | TRBJ2-5 | few | TRBV5-1
TGTGCCAGTATTGGGACTAGCGGGAGCAATGAGCAGTTCTTC | CASIGTSGSNEQFF | TRBD2 | TRBJ2-1 | few | TRBV19
TGTGCCACCAGTGGGTTGTCGGGGGAGACCCAGTACTTC | CATSGLSGETQYF | - | TRBJ2-5 | many | TRBV24-1
TGCGCCAGCAGCTTCCTAGCGGGGTCTACGGAGCAGTACTTC | CASSFLAGSTEQYF | TRBD2 | TRBJ2-7 | many | TRBV5-1
TGTGCCAGCAGCCGGGGACAAGCCACAGATACGCAGTATTTT | CASSRGQATDTQYF | - | TRBJ2-3 | few | TRBV12-3/TRBV12-4
TGTGCCAGCACGACAGCGAGGAAGGGGGAGCTGTTTTTT | CASTTARKGELFF | - | TRBJ2-2 | few | TRBV6-2/TRBV6-3
TGTGCCAGCAGCCAAGATCCCGGTGGCATACAAAACATTCAGTACTTC | CASSQDPGGIQNIQYF | - | TRBJ2-4 | - | TRBV3-1
TGCAGCGTTGAAAGCAGGGGCGCCGGGGAGCTGTTTTTT | CSVESRGAGELFF | - | TRBJ2-2 | many | TRBV29-1
TGCAGTGCTAGTCGGCCTAGCGGGGGGCTAGATACGCAGTATTTT | CSASRPSGGLDTQYF | TRBD2 | TRBJ2-3 | many | TRBV20-1
TGTGCCAGCAGTTACGCGGGGCGAACTGAAGCTTTCTTT | CASSYAGRTEAFF | - | TRBJ1-1 | - | TRBV6-2/TRBV6-3
TGTGCCAGCAGAGTCCAGGGGCGGGAGCAGTACTTC | CASRVQGREQYF | - | TRBJ2-7 | - | TRBV28
TGCGCCAGCAGCCCAGGGACTATTAACACCGGGGAGCTGTTTTTT | CASSPGTINTGELFF | TRBD2 | TRBJ2-2 | few | TRBV5-1
TGCAGCGTTGGGGCCACAGATACGCAGTATTTT | CSVGATDTQYF | - | TRBJ2-3 | few | TRBV29-1
TGTGCCAGCAGTTACGGTGGCGGGGAGCTGTTTTTT | CASSYGGGELFF | - | TRBJ2-2 | few | TRBV6-2/TRBV6-3
TGCGCCAGCAGCTTGGATCCAGCGAGTACAGATACGCAGTATTTT | CASSLDPASTDTQYF | - | TRBJ2-3 | few | TRBV5-1
TGTGCCAGTAAGGGACAGGGGGCTGGGACTGAAGCTTTCTTT | CASKGQGAGTEAFF | TRBD1 | TRBJ1-1 | few | TRBV19